The source of this T cell receptor (beta chain) is a study of early T cells in non-severe SARS-CoV-2 infection (dated by TCRdb to about 2021). With regard to the full study: Because TCR sequencing relied on bulk RNA taken from unsorted whole blood, pairing of alpha and beta chains was not possible. Findings and caveats that apply to the study as a whole: VDJdb matching was skewed toward anti-spike CD8 responses and likely underestimated virus-specific expansions, missing private and CD4 specificities.

In the case of this clonotype: Its antigen remains undetermined. The record has no base qualities; no much larger clone is one base away.

The library was prepared using 5' RACE. Data came from a NextSeq 500. Unique molecular identifiers were attached to individual cDNA molecules in the TCR library protocol so that sequencing error and PCR bias could be corrected. Both TCR alpha and beta chains were sequenced, and tight co-correlation was observed between alpha and beta sequence abundances in each sample. The original pipeline was this. Decombinator V4 was used to perform V gene, J gene and CDR3 annotation of TCR sequences. Expanded TCRs were defined as changing significantly between any two time points under a Poisson model with p below 0.0001. Abundances of TCRs were expressed as counts per million after normalisation to the total number of TCRs sequenced in each sample. A search of VDJdb, accessed on 1 November 2021, was run for TCRs annotated to CMV, EBV and SARS-CoV-2, with TCRs annotated for multiple antigens excluded. Through fastp at Q25 and MiXCR, TCRdb rebuilt clones from the public reads, retaining in-frame beta chains. Identical CDR3 protein sequences are pooled into one entry, listed with their most common genes and DNA. TCRdb's processing, not the authors' own work, is the source of the V and J calls. The sample data list 55,000 to 70,000 distinct CDR3 sequences, and about 5.6% of these were observed just once. The ten most abundant clones make up 6% to 7% of the sample.

The study was a case-control design nested within a healthcare worker cohort in London, UK, with weekly nasopharyngeal swab PCR tests and blood sampling. Healthcare workers were enrolled in the week of the UK lockdown, from 23 to 31 March 2020, and were followed every week for up to roughly 15 weeks. Sequencing was done on a sample of whole blood. This TCR came from an adult who was a healthcare worker with PCR-confirmed SARS-CoV-2 infection or an uninfected control (not recorded which).

The CDR3 region has the sequence CASEFRDRGAEYEQFF. The bases read TGTGCCAGCGAATTTAGGGACCGGGGGGCCGAATATGAGCAGTTCTTC. The V and J segments used are TRBV11-2 and TRBJ2-1; tentative D gene TRBD2, with 7 bases matching. There are 16 amino acids in the CDR3, from cysteine to phenylalanine inclusive. The only DNA kept is the CDR3, 48 bases in frame from the first base. From a lookup of the germline V gene, CDR1 and CDR2 are SGHAT and FQNNGV. V was cut back by 8 bases and J by 8 bases, leaving a gap of 25 bases between them.